The TCR beta chain under discussion was sequenced for a study of tumor-infiltrating lymphocytes in primary liver carcinoma. Study observations and caveats: Compared with tumor region pairs, tumor-adjacent and tumor-blood pairs overlapped less.

This clonotype has just one count. What it binds is unknown. The germline gene is not matched at one end of the junction; a read error may be the cause. The CDR3 loop spans 12 amino acids. Germline CDR1 and CDR2: SEHNR and FQNEAQ (reference sequence). Total RNA (about 500 ng) served as template for TCR beta cDNA synthesis primed by a constant-region primer. What produced the TCR beta libraries was three nested multiplex PCR rounds using slightly modified ARM-PCR. Two initial PCR rounds of approximately 10 cycles each paired TRBV1-TRBV30 forward primers with a C-beta reverse primer. In TCRdb, the multiplex PCR reads were re-called with MiXCR into one record per CDR3 protein. The profile covers approximately 88,000 distinct CDR3 sequences, with roughly 70% appearing a single time and around 27% taken by the ten largest. Taking 20-30 mg of unsorted bulk tissue, the authors co-extracted RNA and DNA.

The TCR was taken from a man in his forties or fifties with primary liver carcinoma and hepatitis B virus infection. This rearrangement joins TRBV7-9 to TRBJ1-1; tentatively, D is TRBD1 (5 bases). The material sequenced was tumor-adjacent normal liver tissue. The CDR3 here is CASSFAGQRAIF. Written as DNA, the CDR3 is TGTGCCAGCAGCTTTGCGGGGCAGCGGGCTATCTTT.